This T cell receptor (beta chain) was recovered during a study of T-cell memory formation after mild COVID-19. About the research overall: TCR clusters mostly belonged to single donors.

Study-level results: Shrinking CD4+ clones were chiefly CM and EM; CD8+ ones were chiefly EMRA. Whether day 37 second-wave clones are SARS-CoV-2-specific was not confirmed.

In regard to this clonotype: Its antigen is undetermined.

CDR3 size: 15 residues. V lost 6 bases, J lost 5 bases, and 11 bases stayed unmatched. Germline assignment: CDR1 SGHRS and CDR2 YFSETQ. Constant-segment primers were used for 5'RACE, and the resulting TCR alpha and TCR beta cDNA libraries carried sample barcodes and UMIs. MiXCR, run by TCRdb on the 5' RACE reads, gives a single entry per CDR3 protein. The sample has some 57,000 distinct CDR3 sequences; 9% to 15% are singletons. The chain carries TRBV5-1 and TRBJ2-5, with TRBD1 matching over 9 bases. Sequencing was performed on PBMCs or a T cell subset sorted from them (not recorded which). The receptor was derived from a man aged 18 to 30 who had mild COVID-19 (a few samples of this study predate the infection). Cell type and time point are not known. This CDR3 reads CASTPGQGEWETQYF. CDR3 DNA sequence: TGCGCCAGCACCCCGGGACAGGGCGAATGGGAGACCCAGTACTTC.